The present T cell receptor (beta chain) was sequenced within a study of T cell responses to AZD1222 COVID-19 vaccine. TCRdb's table, derived via immunoSEQ multiplex PCR, lists solely in-frame clones and lacks some. The sample has 90,000 to 150,000 clones; 87% are singletons. The sequence was obtained from an adult who received the AZD1222 COVID-19 vaccine. The sample here was peripheral blood, taken 28 days after the second AZD1222 dose.

The CDR3 protein is CATSRYLSGAGELFF. The CDR3, as DNA: TGTGCCACCAGCAGGTACTTGTCAGGAGCTGGGGAGCTGTTTTTT. The chain joins TRBV15 to TRBJ2-2; no reliable D call. Germline lookup yields CDR1 LNHNV and CDR2 YYDKDF (reference sequence). The V and J ends lost 3 bases and 8 bases respectively, with 16 bases between them. The CDR3 spans 15 residues.